This T cell receptor (beta chain) was recovered during a study of radiotherapy plus CTLA-4 blockade in lung cancer (dated by TCRdb to 2016 to 2019). Background on the whole study: Objective responses were observed in around 20% of enrolled patients, and disease control was achieved in 31%.

As to this clone: No antigen is known for it. Base qualities are not provided; no much larger clone lies one nucleotide away.

The paper's findings and limits, for the study overall: After treatment with radiotherapy and ipilimumab, TCR clones that came from tumors expanded in the peripheral blood. Increased serum interferon-beta after radiation, together with early dynamic changes in blood T cell clones, were reported to be the strongest predictors of response.

Between the V and J ends, shortened by 5 bases and 6 bases respectively, the junction contains 14 bases. Looking up the germline V gene yields CDR1 KGHSH and CDR2 LQKENI. Spanning cysteine to phenylalanine, the CDR3 consists of 13 amino acids. The DNA shown is the 39-base CDR3, in frame from base 1. The method was the immunoSEQ multiplex PCR assay. Not all clones reach the TCRdb copy of this immuneACCESS table, which keeps in-frame sequences only. Checked studies attribute under half of the gap to unresolved V genes and leave the rest unexplained. The sample table contains 40,000 to 55,000 clones; only one count was recorded for approximately 86% of them. The ten top clones hold about a sixth of the sample. Focal radiation therapy combined with CTLA-4 blockade (ipilimumab) was tested in patients with chemo-refractory metastatic non-small-cell lung cancer.

Specimen: peripheral blood, collected from a patient treated with radiotherapy plus ipilimumab. The sequence was obtained from a human donor with non-small cell lung cancer that progressed on radiotherapy plus ipilimumab. Some clones in this sample may be carry-over from other donors' samples. Here the chain combines TRBV18 and TRBJ2-7; a confident D gene designation cannot be given. The CDR3 in this case is CASSTYDLGEQYF. Read as DNA, the sequence is TGTGCCAGCTCAACCTACGACTTAGGCGAGCAGTACTTC.